This T cell receptor beta chain came from a study of cytomegalovirus exposure and HLA in healthy donors. Regarding the study as a whole: Subsequent analysis revealed that first-cohort TCR clusters tended to co-occur in the approximately 120 validation repertoires.

Worth noting for this clone: Its target is not known.

The CDR3 is made up of 12 amino acids. Germline CDR1 and CDR2: GTSNPN and SVGIG (reference sequence). V was pared by 1 base and J by 1 base, with 4 bases between. Sequencing used immunoSEQ multiplex PCR; TCRdb keeps in-frame clones, though not all of them. The table shows approximately 60,000 clones, with 93% occurring only once. Sequenced material: PBMCs. The source of this sequence is a woman aged 18 to 35 in good health and CMV-seronegative. This rearrangement joins TRBV30 to TRBJ1-1; D is unresolved. CDR3 sequence: CAWSGGNTEAFF. CDR3 nucleotides: TGTGCCTGGAGTGGAGGGAACACTGAAGCTTTCTTT.